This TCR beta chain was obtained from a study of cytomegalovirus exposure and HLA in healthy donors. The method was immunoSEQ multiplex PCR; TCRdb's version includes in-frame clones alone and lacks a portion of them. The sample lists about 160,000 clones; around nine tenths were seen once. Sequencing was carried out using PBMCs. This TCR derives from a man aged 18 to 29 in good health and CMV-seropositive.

The CDR3: CASSVGTSETQYF. DNA for the CDR3: TGTGCCAGCAGCGTTGGCACATCAGAGACCCAGTACTTC. The genes are TRBV9 and TRBJ2-5; D unresolved. CDR1 and CDR2 (germline): SGDLS, YYNGEE. The CDR3 runs to 13 residues. Trimming took off 2 bases at V and 4 bases at J, with 9 bases between the two ends. Full variable domain (outside the CDR3, taken from reference TRBV9 and TRBJ2-5): DSGVTQTPKHLITATGQRVTLRCSPRSGDLSVYWYQQSLDQGLQFLIQYYNGEERAKGNILERFSAQQFPDLHSELNLSSLELGDSALYFCASSVGTSETQYFGPGTRLLVL.